This T cell receptor beta chain was found in a study of CD8+ T cells in alopecia areata. This CDR3 has 15 amino acids. Germline V gene data show CDR1 as LGHNA and CDR2 as YSLEER. V lost 0 bases to trimming and J lost 1 base, with 9 bases between them. Alopecia areata patients provided lesional scalp punch biopsies and peripheral blood. cDNA serving as the sequencing template came from extracted, reverse transcribed RNA. Profiled with immunoSEQ multiplex PCR; TCRdb holds only in-frame clones, not every one. The sample contains 150,000 to 190,000 clones, about 51% of which appear only once. The chain uses TRBV4-3 and TRBJ1-1; D may be TRBD1 (6 bases). The clonotype comes from a human donor with alopecia areata. Here the sequenced sample was CD8+ T cells sorted from blood, taken at week 0. CDR3 in amino acids: CASSQDQGPNTEAFF. The CDR3 nucleotides read TGCGCCAGCAGCCAAGATCAGGGGCCGAACACTGAAGCTTTCTTT.